Listed below are T cell receptor beta chains from one sample, sequenced in a study of blood T cell repertoires in COVID-19. Produced via immunoSEQ multiplex PCR; TCRdb's table is partial and in-frame only. The sample consists of some 50,000 clones, roughly 82% of them appearing once. Sequenced input: peripheral blood. These receptors all stem from an older woman with acute or convalescent COVID-19. Each CDR3 is given with its conserved first and last residue. D genes are given only for firm matches. Clone size, where shown, is once, few, many, or a class for clones that have expanded.

d_call	v_call	j_call	clone_size	cdr3_aa	cdr3_nt
.	TRBV30	TRBJ1-5	.	CAWSAQAGYERPQHF	TGTGCCTGGAGTGCCCAGGCAGGGTATGAACGGCCCCAGCATTTT
TRBD1	TRBV5-1	TRBJ1-6	.	CASSFSGQGLNSPLHF	TGCGCCAGCAGCTTCTCGGGACAGGGGTTGAATTCACCCCTCCACTTT
.	TRBV2	TRBJ2-5	.	CASSGRTSPSVTQYF	TGTGCCAGCAGTGGTCGAACTAGTCCGTCCGTTACCCAGTACTTC
.	TRBV27	TRBJ2-6	.	CASRKTGPAGGANVLTF	TGTGCCAGCAGAAAGACAGGACCTGCTGGTGGGGCCAACGTCCTGACTTTC
.	TRBV18	TRBJ1-2	.	CASSPDASSPGSYTF	TGTGCCAGCTCCCCCGACGCCTCCTCTCCAGGGTCCTACACCTTC
.	TRBV18	TRBJ1-1	.	CASSPSAKNTEAFF	TGTGCCAGCTCACCATCAGCGAAGAACACTGAAGCTTTCTTT
TRBD1	TRBV10-3	TRBJ1-1	.	CAISERGQTNTEAFF	TGTGCCATCAGTGAAAGGGGACAGACGAACACTGAAGCTTTCTTT
.	TRBV7-6	TRBJ2-3	.	CASSLVRGDTQYF	TGTGCCAGCAGCTTAGTTCGGGGAGATACGCAGTATTTT
.	TRBV6-6	TRBJ1-1	.	CASRSTGQSPEAFF	TGTGCCAGCAGGTCGACAGGACAATCCCCTGAAGCTTTCTTT
.	TRBV28	TRBJ1-5	.	CASSFLGQPQHF	TGTGCCAGCAGTTTTCTAGGACAGCCCCAGCATTTT
TRBD2	TRBV11-2	TRBJ2-7	.	CASSWLAGYEQYF	TGTGCCAGCAGTTGGCTAGCGGGGTACGAGCAGTACTTC
.	TRBV19	TRBJ1-1	.	CASSKVDSLGTEAFF	TGTGCCAGTAGTAAGGTGGACAGTTTGGGCACTGAAGCTTTCTTT
TRBD2	TRBV6-5	TRBJ2-7	.	CASRGRAGESYEQYF	TGTGCCAGCAGGGGGCGAGCGGGAGAGTCCTACGAGCAGTACTTC
TRBD1	TRBV12-3/TRBV12-4	TRBJ1-2	.	CASSRTGHYGYTF	TGTGCCAGCTCCAGGACAGGGCACTATGGCTACACCTTC
.	TRBV6-5	TRBJ1-5	few	CASRQFDQPQHF	TGTGCCAGTAGACAGTTTGATCAGCCCCAGCATTTT
.	TRBV5-6	TRBJ1-1	.	CASSLFDRRNTEAFF	TGTGCCAGCAGCTTGTTCGACAGACGGAACACTGAAGCTTTCTTT
.	TRBV27	TRBJ2-3	.	CASSLSPYSTDTQYF	TGTGCCAGCAGTTTATCCCCCTATAGCACAGATACGCAGTATTTT
.	TRBV6-1	TRBJ1-2	few	CASSERALLNYGYTF	TGTGCCAGCAGTGAGAGGGCCCTGCTAAACTATGGCTACACCTTC
.	TRBV27	TRBJ1-2	.	CASSLRENYGYTF	TGTGCCAGCAGTTTGAGGGAAAACTATGGCTACACCTTC
TRBD1	TRBV28	TRBJ1-2	.	CASSRQGPGYTF	TGTGCCAGCAGCCGACAGGGGCCTGGCTACACCTTC
.	TRBV3-1/TRBV3-2	TRBJ2-5	.	CASSQGSRGTQYF	TGTGCCAGCAGCCAAGGTTCCCGGGGGACCCAGTACTTC
TRBD2	TRBV28	TRBJ2-5	.	CASIAGGTGGTQYF	TGTGCCAGCATAGCGGGGGGAACGGGAGGGACCCAGTACTTC
TRBD1	TRBV5-6	TRBJ1-2	.	CASSRDRGWYGYTF	TGTGCCAGCAGCCGGGACAGGGGGTGGTATGGCTACACCTTC
.	TRBV28	TRBJ1-6	once	CASSSLGANNSPLHF	TGTGCCAGCAGTTCCTTGGGGGCTAATAATTCACCCCTCCACTTT
.	TRBV27	TRBJ1-1	.	CASRVSWSTEAFF	TGTGCCAGCAGAGTATCCTGGAGCACTGAAGCTTTCTTT
.	TRBV13	TRBJ1-2	.	CASSRRTDLNYGYTF	TGTGCCAGCAGCCGCCGGACAGACCTTAACTATGGCTACACCTTC
.	TRBV4-2	TRBJ1-2	.	CASSQGRGTNYGYTF	TGTGCCAGCAGCCAAGGACGAGGTACCAACTATGGCTACACCTTC
.	TRBV9	TRBJ2-7	.	CASSPRGTATYEQYF	TGTGCCAGCAGCCCACGCGGGACAGCGACCTACGAGCAGTACTTC
TRBD2	TRBV10-1	TRBJ2-5	.	CASSESLAGPQETQYF	TGCGCCAGCAGTGAGTCACTAGCGGGGCCCCAAGAGACCCAGTACTTC
TRBD2	TRBV5-1	TRBJ2-3	.	CASSSVGPSGSPDTQYF	TGCGCCAGCAGCTCCGTGGGTCCTAGCGGGAGTCCAGATACGCAGTATTTT
.	TRBV19	TRBJ1-3	.	CASSRGASVTGNTIYF	TGTGCCAGTAGCCGAGGAGCCTCAGTAACTGGAAACACCATATATTTT
.	TRBV6-6	TRBJ1-2	.	CASNRGSDYGYTF	TGTGCCAGCAATCGAGGCTCAGACTATGGCTACACCTTC
TRBD1	TRBV25-1	TRBJ2-2	.	CASSAGQGTGELFF	TGTGCCAGCAGTGCTGGACAGGGCACCGGGGAGCTGTTTTTT
.	TRBV15	TRBJ2-7	.	CATKTLISYEQYF	TGTGCCACCAAAACTTTGATAAGCTACGAGCAGTACTTC
TRBD2	TRBV14	TRBJ2-7	.	CASSQGRGGGNYEQYF	TGTGCCAGCAGCCAGGGTAGAGGCGGGGGGAACTACGAGCAGTACTTC
TRBD1	TRBV19	TRBJ1-2	.	CASSIRTGGNYGYTF	TGTGCCAGTAGTATTCGGACAGGGGGGAACTATGGCTACACCTTC
.	TRBV28	TRBJ2-1	.	CASGTRMDEQFF	TGTGCCAGCGGGACTCGGATGGATGAGCAGTTCTTC
.	TRBV5-1	TRBJ2-1	.	CASSFPRQSSSYNEQFF	TGCGCCAGCAGCTTCCCTAGACAGTCTAGCTCCTACAATGAGCAGTTCTTC
.	TRBV6-4	TRBJ1-5	.	CASSEGPSWPQHF	TGTGCCAGCAGTGAGGGGCCATCATGGCCCCAGCATTTT
TRBD1	TRBV30	TRBJ2-2	.	CAWGAPRQGTPTGELFF	TGTGCCTGGGGCGCCCCCCGACAGGGGACTCCCACCGGGGAGCTGTTTTTT
.	TRBV5-6	TRBJ1-1	.	CASSSREKAFF	TGTGCCAGCAGCTCTCGGGAGAAAGCTTTCTTT
.	TRBV7-8	TRBJ2-7	.	CASSLALGQATSYEQYF	TGTGCCAGCAGCTTAGCCCTTGGCCAGGCGACCTCCTACGAGCAGTACTTC
.	TRBV5-6	TRBJ1-2	few	CASSLVVGVGGYTF	TGTGCCAGCAGCTTGGTGGTCGGGGTTGGTGGCTACACCTTC
TRBD1	TRBV12-3/TRBV12-4	TRBJ1-1	.	CASSLPQGAEAFF	TGTGCCAGCAGCCTACCTCAGGGGGCTGAAGCTTTCTTT
.	TRBV19	TRBJ1-2	.	CASSTQIHGYTF	TGTGCCAGTAGTACACAGATCCATGGCTACACCTTC
TRBD1	TRBV7-9	TRBJ1-2	.	CASSLGQDNYGYTF	TGTGCCAGCAGCCTGGGACAGGATAACTATGGCTACACCTTC
.	TRBV5-4	TRBJ1-6	.	CASSSGGAEKNNSPLHF	TGTGCCAGCAGTTCCGGGGGGGCGGAGAAGAATAATTCACCCCTCCACTTT
TRBD2	TRBV7-8	TRBJ2-7	.	CASSPRLAGGPRYEQYF	TGTGCCAGCAGCCCCCGACTAGCGGGGGGGCCCCGCTACGAGCAGTACTTC
TRBD1	TRBV18	TRBJ2-3	.	CASSPTGPGDTQYF	TGTGCCAGCTCACCGACAGGGCCGGGAGATACGCAGTATTTT
TRBD1	TRBV4-1	TRBJ1-4	.	CASSQEKLWGQSEKLFF	TGCGCCAGCAGCCAAGAAAAGCTCTGGGGACAGAGCGAAAAACTGTTTTTT
TRBD1	TRBV10-1	TRBJ1-1	.	CASRPSRDRGTEAFF	TGCGCCAGCAGGCCCTCCCGGGACAGGGGGACTGAAGCTTTCTTT
.	TRBV9	TRBJ1-5	.	CASSDGTISNQPQHF	TGTGCCAGCAGCGACGGGACAATTAGCAATCAGCCCCAGCATTTT
.	TRBV27	TRBJ1-1	once	CASSLQGFMNTEAFF	TGTGCCAGCAGCCTACAGGGCTTCATGAACACTGAAGCTTTCTTT
TRBD1	TRBV28	TRBJ1-2	.	CASSLRGRNYGYTF	TGTGCCAGCAGTTTAAGGGGGCGTAACTATGGCTACACCTTC